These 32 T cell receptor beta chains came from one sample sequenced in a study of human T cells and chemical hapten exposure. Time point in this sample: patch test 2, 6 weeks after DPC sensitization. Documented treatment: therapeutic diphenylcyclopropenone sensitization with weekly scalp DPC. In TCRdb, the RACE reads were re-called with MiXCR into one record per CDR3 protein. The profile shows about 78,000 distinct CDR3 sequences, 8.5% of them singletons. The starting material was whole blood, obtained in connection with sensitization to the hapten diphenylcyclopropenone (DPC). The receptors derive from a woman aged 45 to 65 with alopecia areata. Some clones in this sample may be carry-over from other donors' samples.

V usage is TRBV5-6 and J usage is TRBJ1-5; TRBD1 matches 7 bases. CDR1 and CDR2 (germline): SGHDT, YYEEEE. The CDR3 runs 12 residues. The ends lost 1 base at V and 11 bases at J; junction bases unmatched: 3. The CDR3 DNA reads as TGTGCCAGCAGCTTGCAGGGGACAGCCCAGCATTTT. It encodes CASSLQGTAQHF.

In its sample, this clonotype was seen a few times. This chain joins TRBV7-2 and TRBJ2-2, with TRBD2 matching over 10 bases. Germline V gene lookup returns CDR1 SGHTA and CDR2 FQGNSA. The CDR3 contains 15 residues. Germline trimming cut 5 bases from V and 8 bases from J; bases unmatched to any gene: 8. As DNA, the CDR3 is TGTGCCAGCAGCGGTAGCGGGAGGCCTCCTGGGGAGCTGTTTTTT. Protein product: CASSGSGRPPGELFF.

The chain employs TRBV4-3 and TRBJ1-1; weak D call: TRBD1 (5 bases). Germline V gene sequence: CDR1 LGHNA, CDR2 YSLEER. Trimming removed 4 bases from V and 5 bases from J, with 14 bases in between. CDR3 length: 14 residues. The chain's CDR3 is CASSPLAGRTEAFF. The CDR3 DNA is TGCGCCAGCAGCCCATTGGCAGGGAGGACTGAAGCTTTCTTT.

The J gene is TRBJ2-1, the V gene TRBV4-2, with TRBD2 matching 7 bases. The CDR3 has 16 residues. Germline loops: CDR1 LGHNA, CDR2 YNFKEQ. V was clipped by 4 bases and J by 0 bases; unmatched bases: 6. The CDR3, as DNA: TGTGCCAGCAGCCGGGGGGGAGGGAGCTCCTACAATGAGCAGTTCTTC. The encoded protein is CASSRGGGSSYNEQFF.

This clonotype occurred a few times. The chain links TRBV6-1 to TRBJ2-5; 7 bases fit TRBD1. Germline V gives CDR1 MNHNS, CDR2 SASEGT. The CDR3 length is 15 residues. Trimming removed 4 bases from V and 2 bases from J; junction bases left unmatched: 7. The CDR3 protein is CASSARQGSQETQYF. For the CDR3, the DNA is TGTGCCAGCAGTGCCCGACAGGGTAGTCAAGAGACCCAGTACTTC.

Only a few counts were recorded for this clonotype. Here the CDR3 reads CASSLGLRDWFNEQFF. For the CDR3, the DNA is TGTGCCAGCAGCTTAGGATTAAGGGACTGGTTCAATGAGCAGTTCTTC. The rearrangement links TRBV7-2 to TRBJ2-1; D might be TRBD2 (6 bases). CDR3 length: 16 residues. Per the germline V gene, CDR1 is SGHTA and CDR2 is FQGNSA. Between the trimmed V and J ends, which lost 1 base and 6 bases, there was a span of 16 bases.

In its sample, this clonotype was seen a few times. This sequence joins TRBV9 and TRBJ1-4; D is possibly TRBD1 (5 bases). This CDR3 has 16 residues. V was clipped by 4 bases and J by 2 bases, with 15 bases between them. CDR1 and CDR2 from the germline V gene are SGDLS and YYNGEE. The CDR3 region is CASSRGDPATNEKLFF. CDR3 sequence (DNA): TGTGCCAGCAGCCGTGGGGACCCGGCCACTAATGAAAAACTGTTTTTT.

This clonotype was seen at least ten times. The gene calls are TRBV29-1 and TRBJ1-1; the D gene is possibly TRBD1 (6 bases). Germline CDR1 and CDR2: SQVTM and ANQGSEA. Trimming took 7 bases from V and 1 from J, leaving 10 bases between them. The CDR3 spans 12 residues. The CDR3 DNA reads TGCAGCGCCGGGACACCGAACACTGAAGCTTTCTTT. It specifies CSAGTPNTEAFF. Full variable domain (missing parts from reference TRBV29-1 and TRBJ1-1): SAVISQKPSRDICQRGTSLTIQCQVDSQVTMMFWYRQQPGQSLTLIATANQGSEATYESGFVIDKFPISRPNLTFSTLTVSNMSPEDSSIYLCSAGTPNTEAFFGQGTRLTVV.

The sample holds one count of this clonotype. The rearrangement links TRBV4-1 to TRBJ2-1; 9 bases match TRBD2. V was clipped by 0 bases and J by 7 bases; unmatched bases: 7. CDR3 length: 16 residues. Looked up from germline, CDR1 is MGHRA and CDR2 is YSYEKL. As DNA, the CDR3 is TGCGCCAGCAGCCAAGATCCCAGCGGGAGGAGGAATGAGCAGTTCTTC. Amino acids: CASSQDPSGRRNEQFF.

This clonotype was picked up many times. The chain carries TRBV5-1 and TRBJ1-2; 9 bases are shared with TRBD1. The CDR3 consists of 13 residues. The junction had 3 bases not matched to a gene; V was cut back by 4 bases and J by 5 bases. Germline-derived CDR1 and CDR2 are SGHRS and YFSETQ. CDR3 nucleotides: TGCGCCAGCAGCCCCGGGACAGGGTATGGCTACACCTTC. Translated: CASSPGTGYGYTF. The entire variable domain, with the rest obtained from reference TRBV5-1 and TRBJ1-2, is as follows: KAGVTQTPRYLIKTRGQQVTLSCSPISGHRSVSWYQQTPGQGLQFLFEYFSETQRNKGNFPGRFSGRQFSNSRSEMNVSTLELGDSALYLCASSPGTGYGYTFGSGTRLTVV.

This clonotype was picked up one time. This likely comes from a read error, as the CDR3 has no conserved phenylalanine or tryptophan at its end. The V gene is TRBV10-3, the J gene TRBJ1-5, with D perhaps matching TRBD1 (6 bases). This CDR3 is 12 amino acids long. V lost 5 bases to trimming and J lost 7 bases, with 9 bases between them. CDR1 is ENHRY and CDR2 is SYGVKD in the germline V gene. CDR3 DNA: TGTGCCATCAGTACAGGGTTGCAGCCCCAGCATCTT. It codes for CAISTGLQPQHL.

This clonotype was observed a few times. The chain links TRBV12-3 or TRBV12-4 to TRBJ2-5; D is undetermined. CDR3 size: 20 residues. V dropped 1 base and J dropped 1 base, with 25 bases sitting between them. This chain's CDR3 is CASSLVVAGMGSPLQETQYF. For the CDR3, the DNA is TGTGCCAGCAGTTTAGTGGTCGCTGGTATGGGTTCTCCTCTCCAAGAGACCCAGTACTTC.

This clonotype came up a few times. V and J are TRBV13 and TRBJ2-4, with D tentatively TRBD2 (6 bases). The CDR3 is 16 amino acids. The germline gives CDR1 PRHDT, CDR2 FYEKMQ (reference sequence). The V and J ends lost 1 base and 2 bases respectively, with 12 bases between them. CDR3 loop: CASSLVARDSKNIQYF. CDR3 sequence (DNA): TGTGCCAGCAGCTTAGTCGCGCGGGATTCCAAAAACATTCAGTACTTC.

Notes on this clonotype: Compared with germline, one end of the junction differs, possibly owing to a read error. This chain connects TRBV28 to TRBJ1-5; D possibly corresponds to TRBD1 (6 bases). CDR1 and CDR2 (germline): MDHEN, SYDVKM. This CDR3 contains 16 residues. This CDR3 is CASNLNGQFSNQPQHF. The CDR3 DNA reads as TGTGCCAGCAATTTAAACGGACAGTTTAGCAATCAGCCCCAGCATTTT.

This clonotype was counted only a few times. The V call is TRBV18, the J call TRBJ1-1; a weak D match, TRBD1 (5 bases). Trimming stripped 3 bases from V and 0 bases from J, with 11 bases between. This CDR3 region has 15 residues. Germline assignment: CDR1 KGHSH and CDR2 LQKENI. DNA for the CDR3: TGTGCCAGCTCACCCGACGAGGGGATGAACACTGAAGCTTTCTTT. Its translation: CASSPDEGMNTEAFF.

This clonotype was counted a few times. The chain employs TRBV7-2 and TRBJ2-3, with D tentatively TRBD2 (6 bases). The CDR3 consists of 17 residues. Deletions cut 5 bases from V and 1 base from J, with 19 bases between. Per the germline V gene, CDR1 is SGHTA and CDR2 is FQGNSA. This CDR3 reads CASSPSVLASGTDTQYF. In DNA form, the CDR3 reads TGTGCCAGCAGCCCCTCGGTGTTGGCTAGCGGCACAGATACGCAGTATTTT.

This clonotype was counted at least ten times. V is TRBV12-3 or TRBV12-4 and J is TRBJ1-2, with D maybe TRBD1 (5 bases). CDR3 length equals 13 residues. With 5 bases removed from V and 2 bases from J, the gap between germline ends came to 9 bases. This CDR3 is CASSPDSNYGYTF. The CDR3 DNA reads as TGTGCCAGCAGTCCTGACAGCAACTATGGCTACACCTTC.

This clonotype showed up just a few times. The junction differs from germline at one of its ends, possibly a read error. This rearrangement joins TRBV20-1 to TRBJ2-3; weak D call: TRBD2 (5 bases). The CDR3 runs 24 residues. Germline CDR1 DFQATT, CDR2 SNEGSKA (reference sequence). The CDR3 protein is CSASRFGPNYSTLVVKTRIGGELF. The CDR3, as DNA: TGCAGTGCTAGTCGTTTCGGTCCCAATTATTCGACCTTGGTCGTCAAAACCCGAATCGGAGGTGAACTCTTT.

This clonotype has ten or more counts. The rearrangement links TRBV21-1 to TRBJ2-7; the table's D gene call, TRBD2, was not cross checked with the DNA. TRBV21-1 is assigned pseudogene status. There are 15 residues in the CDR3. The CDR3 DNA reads TGTGCCAGCGCCCTCAAGGCAGGTCCAGCCTACGAGCAGTACTTC. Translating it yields CASALKAGPAYEQYF.

CDR3 in amino acids: CASSLDGSSSTDTQYF. CDR3 nucleotides: TGTGCCAGCAGCTTAGATGGCAGCTCTAGCACAGATACGCAGTATTTT. V usage is TRBV11-2 and J usage is TRBJ2-3, with D hard to call. Germline CDR1 SGHAT, CDR2 FQNNGV. Trimming removed 0 bases from V and 0 bases from J, with 10 bases in between. This CDR3 has 16 residues.

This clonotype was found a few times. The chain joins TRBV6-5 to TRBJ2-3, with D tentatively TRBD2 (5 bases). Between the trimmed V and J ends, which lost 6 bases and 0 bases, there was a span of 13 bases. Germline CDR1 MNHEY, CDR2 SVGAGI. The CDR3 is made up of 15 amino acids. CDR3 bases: TGTGCCAGCAGCCCCGGGGAGAGTAGCACAGATACGCAGTATTTT. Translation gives CASSPGESSTDTQYF.

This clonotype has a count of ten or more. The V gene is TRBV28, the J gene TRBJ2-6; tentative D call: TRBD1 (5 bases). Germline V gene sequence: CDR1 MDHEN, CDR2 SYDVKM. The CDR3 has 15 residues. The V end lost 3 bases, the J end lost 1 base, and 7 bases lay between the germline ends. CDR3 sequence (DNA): TGTGCCAGCAGTTTCCAGGGTTCTGGGGCCAACGTCCTGACTTTC. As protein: CASSFQGSGANVLTF.

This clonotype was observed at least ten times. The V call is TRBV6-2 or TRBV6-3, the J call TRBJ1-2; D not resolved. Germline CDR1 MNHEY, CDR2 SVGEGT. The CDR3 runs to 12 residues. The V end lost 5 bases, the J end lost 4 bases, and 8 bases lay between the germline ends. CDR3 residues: CASSQGIYGYTF. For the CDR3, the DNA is TGTGCCAGCAGTCAAGGGATCTATGGCTACACCTTC.

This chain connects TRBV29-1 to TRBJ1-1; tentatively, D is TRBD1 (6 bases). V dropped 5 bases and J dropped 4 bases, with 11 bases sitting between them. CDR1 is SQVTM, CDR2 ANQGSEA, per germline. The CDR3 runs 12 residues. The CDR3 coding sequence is TGCAGCGTTTGGGCAGGGGTCACTGAAGCTTTCTTT. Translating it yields CSVWAGVTEAFF. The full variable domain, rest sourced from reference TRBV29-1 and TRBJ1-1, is SAVISQKPSRDICQRGTSLTIQCQVDSQVTMMFWYRQQPGQSLTLIATANQGSEATYESGFVIDKFPISRPNLTFSTLTVSNMSPEDSSIYLCSVWAGVTEAFFGQGTRLTVV.

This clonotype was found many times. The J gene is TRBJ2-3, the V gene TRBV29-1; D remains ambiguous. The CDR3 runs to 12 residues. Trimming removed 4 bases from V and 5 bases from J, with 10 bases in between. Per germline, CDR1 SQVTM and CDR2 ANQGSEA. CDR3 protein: CSVGSYGDTQYF. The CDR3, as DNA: TGCAGCGTTGGGAGTTACGGAGATACGCAGTATTTT.

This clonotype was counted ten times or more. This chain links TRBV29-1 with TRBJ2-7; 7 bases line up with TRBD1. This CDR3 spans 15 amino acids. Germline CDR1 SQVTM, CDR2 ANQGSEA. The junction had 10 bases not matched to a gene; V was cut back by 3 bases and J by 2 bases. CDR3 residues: CSVDGGTETPYEQYF. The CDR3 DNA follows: TGCAGCGTTGATGGTGGGACAGAAACTCCCTACGAGCAGTACTTC.

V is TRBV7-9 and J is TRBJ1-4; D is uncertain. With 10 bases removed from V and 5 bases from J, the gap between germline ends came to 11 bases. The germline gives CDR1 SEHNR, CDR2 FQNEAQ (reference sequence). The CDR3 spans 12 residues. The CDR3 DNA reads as TGTGCCACTCGACGGGGAAATGAAAAACTGTTTTTT. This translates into CATRRGNEKLFF.

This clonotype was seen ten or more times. The CDR3 spells CASSPRQGSTYNEQFF. CDR3 nucleotides: TGTGCCAGCAGCCCACGTCAGGGTTCGACTTACAATGAGCAGTTCTTC. The chain has TRBV6-6 and TRBJ2-1; possible D gene TRBD1, 5 bases. The CDR3 spans 16 residues. CDR1 and CDR2 from the germline V gene are MNHNY and SVGAGI (reference sequence). The ends were cut back, 6 bases at V and 4 bases at J, with 19 bases in the middle.

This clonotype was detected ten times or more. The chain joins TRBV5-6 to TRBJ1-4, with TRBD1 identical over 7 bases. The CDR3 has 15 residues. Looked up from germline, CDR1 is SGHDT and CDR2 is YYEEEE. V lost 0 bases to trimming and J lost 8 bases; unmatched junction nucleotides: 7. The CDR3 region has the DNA TGTGCCAGCAGCTTGGCAAGGGGGCGGCAGGAAAAACTGTTTTTT. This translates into CASSLARGRQEKLFF.

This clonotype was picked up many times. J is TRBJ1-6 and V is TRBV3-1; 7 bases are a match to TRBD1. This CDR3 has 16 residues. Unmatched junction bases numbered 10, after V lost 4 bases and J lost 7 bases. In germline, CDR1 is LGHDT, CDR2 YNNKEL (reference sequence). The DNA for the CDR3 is TGTGCCAGCAGCCCTAACCCAAGGGGGCGGAATTCACCCCTCCACTTT. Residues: CASSPNPRGRNSPLHF.

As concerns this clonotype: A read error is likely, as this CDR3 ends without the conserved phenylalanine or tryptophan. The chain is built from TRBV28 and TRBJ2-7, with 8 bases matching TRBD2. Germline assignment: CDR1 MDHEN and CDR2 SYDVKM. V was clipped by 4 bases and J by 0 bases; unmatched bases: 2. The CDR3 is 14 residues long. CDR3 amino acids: CASSSGTSSYEQYL. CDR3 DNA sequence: TGTGCCAGCAGTTCGGGGACTAGCTCCTACGAGCAGTACCTC.

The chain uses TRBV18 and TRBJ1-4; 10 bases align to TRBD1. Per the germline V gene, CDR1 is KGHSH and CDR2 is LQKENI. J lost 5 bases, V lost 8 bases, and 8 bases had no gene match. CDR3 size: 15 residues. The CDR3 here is CASLTEGQGNEKLFF. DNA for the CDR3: TGTGCCAGCCTAACCGAGGGACAGGGGAATGAAAAACTGTTTTTT.